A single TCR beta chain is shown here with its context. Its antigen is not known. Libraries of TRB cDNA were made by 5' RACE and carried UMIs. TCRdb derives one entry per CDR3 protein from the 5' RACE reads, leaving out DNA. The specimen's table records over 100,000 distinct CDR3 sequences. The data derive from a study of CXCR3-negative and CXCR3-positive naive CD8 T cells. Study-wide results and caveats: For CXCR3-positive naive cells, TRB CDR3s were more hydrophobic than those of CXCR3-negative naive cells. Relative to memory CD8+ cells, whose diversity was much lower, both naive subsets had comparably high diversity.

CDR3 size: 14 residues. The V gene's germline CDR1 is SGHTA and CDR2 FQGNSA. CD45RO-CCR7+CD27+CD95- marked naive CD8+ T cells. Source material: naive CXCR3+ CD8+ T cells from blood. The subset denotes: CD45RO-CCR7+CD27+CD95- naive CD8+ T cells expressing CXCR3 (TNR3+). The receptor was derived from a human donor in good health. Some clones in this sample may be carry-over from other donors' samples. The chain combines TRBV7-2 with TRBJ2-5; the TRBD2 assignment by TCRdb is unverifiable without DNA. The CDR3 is CASSLGGPYETQYF.